Listed below are T cell receptor beta chains from one sample, sequenced in a study of blood T cells in healthy people across ages. A single record per CDR3 protein comes from TCRdb applying MiXCR to the 5' RACE reads. Seen here are fewer than 800,000 distinct CDR3 sequences, roughly 30% observed once, and the top ten hold approximately 15%. Material for sequencing was blood. These receptors originate from a woman of 80 years or more in good health. Both conserved end residues are part of each CDR3. The D gene is left open where the match is weak. Clone size is stated in some rows and not others, as once, few, many or a class when expanded.

D gene	V gene	J gene	clone size	CDR3 length	CDR3 protein	CDR3 DNA
NA	TRBV20-1	TRBJ1-2	many	13	CSAIKTVSYGYTF	TGCAGTGCTATTAAGACAGTCTCCTATGGCTACACCTTC
NA	TRBV12-3/TRBV12-4	TRBJ1-2	many	14	CASSSLLGNYGYTF	TGTGCCAGCAGTTCACTTTTGGGGAACTATGGCTACACCTTC
NA	TRBV5-4	TRBJ1-1	few	14	CASSLAAVGTEAFF	TGTGCCAGCAGCTTGGCCGCGGTGGGCACTGAAGCTTTCTTT
NA	TRBV25-1	TRBJ2-3	many	16	CASSEQRNSCTDTQYF	TGTGCCAGCAGTGAACAAAGGAACTCCTGCACAGATACGCAGTATTTT
NA	TRBV2	TRBJ2-3	many	12	CASSPDGDTQYF	TGTGCCAGCAGTCCGGATGGGGATACGCAGTATTTT
TRBD1	TRBV7-9	TRBJ1-6	many	14	CASSSDRDNSPLHF	TGTGCCAGCAGCTCCGACAGGGATAATTCACCCCTCCACTTT
TRBD2	TRBV15	TRBJ2-7	few	16	CATSRDLRQGGGEQYF	TGTGCCACCAGCAGAGATCTAAGGCAGGGCGGGGGGGAGCAGTACTTC
NA	TRBV5-1	TRBJ2-3	NA	15	CASSPEPGSTDTQYF	TGCGCCAGCAGCCCTGAACCCGGCAGCACAGATACGCAGTATTTT
NA	TRBV21-1	TRBJ2-3	NA	15	CASSGRDSYADTQYF	TGTGCCAGCAGCGGCCGGGACAGCTACGCAGATACGCAGTATTTT
TRBD1	TRBV5-4	TRBJ1-2	once	14	CASSESGTGVGYTF	TGTGCCAGCAGCGAATCCGGGACAGGGGTCGGCTACACCTTC
TRBD2	TRBV27	TRBJ2-1	many	16	CASSRTTGLAGNEQFF	TGTGCCAGCAGTCGGACCACGGGACTAGCTGGCAATGAGCAGTTCTTC
NA	TRBV3-1	TRBJ1-1	few	15	CASSRGLEFNTEAFF	TGTGCCAGCAGCCGTGGACTAGAATTCAACACTGAAGCTTTCTTT
NA	TRBV2	TRBJ1-2	many	12	CASSEASEGYTF	TGTGCCAGCAGTGAAGCGTCGGAAGGCTACACCTTC
NA	TRBV2	TRBJ1-2	many	13	CATKTTEIYGYTF	TGTGCCACCAAAACCACAGAAATCTATGGCTACACCTTC
TRBD2	TRBV5-6	TRBJ2-3	many	15	CASSFVLRGVDTQYF	TGTGCCAGCAGCTTTGTTTTGCGGGGGGTTGATACGCAGTATTTT
NA	TRBV30	TRBJ1-1	few	11	CAGSSGTEAFF	TGTGCCGGTTCGTCGGGGACTGAAGCTTTCTTT
TRBD2	TRBV3-1	TRBJ2-2	once	18	CASSPGSSGAINTGELFF	TGTGCCAGCAGCCCCGGGAGTAGCGGGGCTATTAACACCGGGGAGCTGTTTTTT
NA	TRBV20-1	TRBJ1-2	NA	13	CSAAYKSFYGYTF	TGCAGTGCTGCCTACAAGAGTTTCTATGGCTACACCTTC
TRBD1	TRBV7-6	TRBJ1-2	NA	15	CASSLIGTGNYGYTF	TGTGCCAGCAGCTTAATTGGGACAGGGAACTATGGCTACACCTTC
TRBD1	TRBV7-9	TRBJ1-1	few	14	CASSWTGVNTEAFF	TGTGCCAGCAGTTGGACAGGTGTTAACACTGAAGCTTTCTTT
NA	TRBV5-1	TRBJ2-1	many	18	CASSPGWSSRDGNNEQFF	TGCGCCAGCAGCCCCGGGTGGAGCTCACGAGATGGTAACAATGAGCAGTTCTTC
TRBD2	TRBV5-1	TRBJ2-1	once	16	CASSITGTRHYNEQFF	TGCGCCAGCAGCATAACCGGGACTAGACACTACAATGAGCAGTTCTTC
NA	TRBV28	TRBJ2-6	many	12	CASGSGANVLTF	TGTGCCTCCGGCTCTGGGGCCAACGTCCTGACTTTC
NA	TRBV3-1	TRBJ1-1	few	13	CASSQDRRTEAFF	TGTGCCAGCAGCCAAGATCGTCGGACTGAAGCTTTCTTT
NA	TRBV6-2/TRBV6-3	TRBJ2-1	many	13	CASSYGTNNEQFF	TGTGCCAGCAGTTATGGGACGAACAATGAGCAGTTCTTC
NA	TRBV30	TRBJ2-7	few	15	CAWSTGLPQGGEQYF	TGTGCCTGGAGTACGGGATTACCCCAGGGAGGCGAGCAGTACTTC
TRBD1	TRBV10-1	TRBJ1-1	NA	14	CASRGTGMNTEAFF	TGCGCCAGCAGGGGGACAGGGATGAACACTGAAGCTTTCTTT
NA	TRBV5-1	TRBJ2-7	many	12	CASSSTVGEQYF	TGCGCCAGCAGTTCCACAGTTGGCGAGCAGTACTTC
NA	TRBV20-1	TRBJ2-7	NA	13	CSAKDYSSYEQYF	TGCAGTGCTAAAGATTACAGCTCCTACGAGCAGTACTTC
TRBD1	TRBV20-1	TRBJ2-7	many	13	CSAIPGQGGEQYF	TGCAGTGCCATACCGGGACAGGGTGGCGAGCAGTACTTC
TRBD1	TRBV6-4	TRBJ2-7	many	16	CASYPTGGQGSYEQYF	TGTGCCAGCTACCCTACCGGGGGACAGGGAAGCTACGAGCAGTACTTC